This TCR beta chain was found in a study of blood T cell repertoires in COVID-19. Study-level information: Samples came from the United States, Italy and Spain, spanning acute and convalescent COVID-19.

By proportion, this clone is large. Source study methods: Researchers report that nucleated cell counts were estimated from reference gene primer amplification. TCRdb's copy holds only in-frame clones and misses some; the assay was immunoSEQ multiplex PCR. For V, J and clone size, that table is used; D and trimming come from the DNA. The sample carries approximately 180,000 clones, about four fifths recorded once. Germline V CDR1 and CDR2: MNHEY, SVGAGI. Trimming shortened V by 3 bases and J by 6 bases, and 11 bases separated the two germline ends. The CDR3 has 13 residues. Sequences were obtained from peripheral blood. V is TRBV6-5 and J is TRBJ1-2; D perhaps matches TRBD1 (5 bases). This TCR was recovered from a woman between 65 and 79 years old with acute or convalescent COVID-19. Here the CDR3 reads CASSYFREDGYTF. The CDR3 coding sequence is TGTGCCAGCAGTTATTTCAGGGAGGATGGCTACACCTTC.